This TCR beta chain came from a study of cytomegalovirus exposure and HLA in healthy donors. Vbeta (60) and Jbeta (13) primers were used in the PCR. Libraries were prepared by immunoSEQ multiplex PCR; TCRdb keeps only in-frame clonotypes and omits some of them. Of about 110,000 clones in the sample, 82% were seen once. Findings of the study overall: Reports credit the classifier with highly specific, highly sensitive diagnosis of cytomegalovirus status. A prior analysis recorded that most TCR beta V segments were productive about 87% or about 30% of the time.

As concerns this clone: No antigen is known for it.

The sequencing sample was made of PBMCs. The sequence derives from a man aged 25 to 45 in good health and CMV-seropositive.

CDR3 DNA: TGTGCCAGCAGCACTGACTCCTACGAGCAGTACTTC. Translation: CASSTDSYEQYF. This chain links TRBV7-9 with TRBJ2-7; D not certain. The CDR3 contains 12 residues. The germline V and J ends were trimmed by 5 bases and 0 bases, with 5 bases remaining between them. Germline V gives CDR1 SEHNR, CDR2 FQNEAQ (reference sequence).